This note documents a single T cell receptor beta chain sequence. This sample is drawn from a study of cytomegalovirus exposure and HLA in healthy donors. V was pared by 3 bases and J by 3 bases, with 5 bases of the junction left unmatched. This CDR3 has 15 residues. CDR1 and CDR2 from the germline V gene are MRHNA and SNTAGT. In the PCR, 60 Vbeta and 13 Jbeta primers were used. TCRdb keeps only in-frame clones here, not all; method: immunoSEQ multiplex PCR. In the table there are approximately 97,000 clones, 79% of which are singletons. Sequencing was done on a sample of PBMCs. This chain uses TRBV6-4 with TRBJ1-3; TRBD1 matches 7 bases. The sequence derives from a male donor in good health and CMV-seropositive. CDR3 amino acids: CASSEDRVDGNTIYF. In nucleotides, the CDR3 is TGTGCCAGCAGTGAAGACAGGGTGGATGGAAACACCATATATTTT.